Shown below are 20 T cell receptor beta chains from a single sample sequenced in a study of blood T cells in healthy people across ages. With a J-beta primer mix and a sample-barcoded 5' primer, a second PCR ran about 6 to 11 cycles. TCRdb re-derived calls from the 5' RACE reads in MiXCR, one entry per CDR3 protein. The sample carries about 1.1 million distinct CDR3 sequences, under 40% recorded once. Sequences were obtained from blood. The receptors come from a man aged 18 to 35 in good health.

This chain joins TRBV7-6 and TRBJ1-1; D not certain. CDR3 length: 13 amino acids. From germline, CDR1 is SGHVS and CDR2 FNYEAQ. Trimming cost V 1 base and J 5 bases, with 8 bases left between them. CDR3 DNA sequence: TGTGCCAGCAGCTTAGGTCCGGAGACTGAAGCTTTCTTT. It translates to CASSLGPETEAFF.

The chain carries TRBV12-3 or TRBV12-4 and TRBJ2-7; a weak D match, TRBD2 (5 bases). The CDR3 totals 13 residues. The V gene lost 7 bases and the J gene lost 1 base, with 11 bases spanning the gap. This CDR3 is CASNRETSYEQYF. For the CDR3, the DNA is TGTGCCAGCAACCGGGAAACTTCCTACGAGCAGTACTTC.

The chain joins TRBV6-6 to TRBJ2-5; 14 positions match TRBD2. In germline, CDR1 is MNHNY, CDR2 SVGAGI (reference sequence). The J segment lost 7 bases and the V segment lost 5 bases, leaving 6 bases of the junction unmatched. CDR3 length: 15 amino acids. CDR3 in amino acids: CASSGTSGSSGTQYF. For the CDR3, the DNA is TGTGCCAGCAGTGGGACTAGCGGGAGCTCCGGGACCCAGTACTTC.

As to this clonotype: An end of the junction differs from the germline gene, which may be a read error. Here the CDR3 reads CAGSRVAGARTDTQYF. The CDR3 nucleotides are TGTGCCGGCAGCCGAGTAGCGGGGGCACGCACAGATACGCAGTATTTT. This chain connects TRBV7-2 to TRBJ2-3, with 9 bases aligning to TRBD2. CDR1 is SGHTA, CDR2 FQGNSA, per germline. The CDR3 is 16 amino acids.

The chain uses TRBV27 and TRBJ2-7; tentative D call: TRBD2 (5 bases). The end of the DNA aligns better with TRBJ2-5, so the J call may be wrong. Germline V gives CDR1 MNHEY, CDR2 SMNVEV (reference sequence). The CDR3 runs to 15 residues. The CDR3 DNA is TGTGCCAGCAGTTTTTCGGGGAACGATGGAGAGACCCAGTACTTC. Its protein product is CASSFSGNDGETQYF.

As for this clonotype: A junction boundary mismatches the germline segment, possibly from a read error. The chain carries TRBV6-5 and TRBJ1-4; possible D gene TRBD1, 5 bases. There are 13 residues in the CDR3. The V gene's germline CDR1 is MNHEY and CDR2 SVGAGI. CDR3 region: CASGGGTNKKLFF. CDR3 coding DNA: TGTGCCAGTGGGGGAGGTACTAATAAAAAACTGTTTTTT.

This chain joins TRBV7-3 and TRBJ2-5; the D call may be TRBD1 or TRBD2 (6 bases each). This CDR3 is built from 12 residues. The germline CDR1 and CDR2 sequences are SGHTA and FQGTGA. Trimming removed 3 bases from V and 11 bases from J, with 13 bases in between. CDR3 sequence reads: CASSFPGAEQYF. As DNA, the CDR3 is TGTGCCAGCAGCTTTCCGGGGGCTGAGCAGTACTTC. The full variable domain, rest sourced from reference TRBV7-3 and TRBJ2-5, is GAGVSQTPSNKVTEKGKYVELRCDPISGHTALYWYRQSLGQGPEFLIYFQGTGAADDSGLPNDRFFAVRPEGSVSTLKIQRTERGDSAVYLCASSFPGAEQYFGPGTRLLVL.

This chain uses TRBV5-5 with TRBJ1-1; 7 bases agree with TRBD1. CDR1 SGHKS and CDR2 YYEKEE come from the germline V gene (reference sequence). The CDR3 totals 15 residues. V shed 4 bases, J shed 5 bases, and the junction held 11 bases outside the gene matches. CDR3 sequence: CASSLPAGGRTEAFF. The CDR3 DNA reads as TGTGCCAGCAGCCTACCCGCAGGGGGACGTACTGAAGCTTTCTTT.

The chain carries TRBV13 and TRBJ1-1; D is uncertain. The germline V and J ends were trimmed by 5 bases and 6 bases, with 10 bases remaining between them. This CDR3 has 12 amino acids. Germline lookup yields CDR1 PRHDT and CDR2 FYEKMQ (reference sequence). CDR3 in DNA: TGTGCCAGCAGCAACGACGGTCCTGAAGCTTTCTTT. Translated: CASSNDGPEAFF.

The chain links TRBV6-6 to TRBJ2-7; D gene uncertain. V lost 5 bases to trimming and J lost 2 bases, with 16 bases between them. The CDR3 extends over 15 amino acids. Per the germline V gene, CDR1 is MNHNY and CDR2 is SVGAGI (reference sequence). The chain's CDR3 is CASSDAGDPTYEQYF. The CDR3, as DNA: TGTGCCAGCAGTGACGCCGGCGACCCCACCTACGAGCAGTACTTC.

This clonotype has a handful of counts. This rearrangement joins TRBV6-5 to TRBJ1-5; D unclear. Trimming pared 4 bases from V and 3 bases from J, leaving 10 bases between. The CDR3 is made up of 14 amino acids. The germline V gene encodes CDR1 MNHEY and CDR2 SVGAGI. This CDR3 is CASSSGGFNQPQHF. CDR3 in DNA: TGTGCCAGCAGTTCTGGAGGTTTCAATCAGCCCCAGCATTTT.

In this sample, this clonotype turned up many times. The genes are TRBV29-1 and TRBJ2-3; TRBD2 matches 9 bases. This CDR3 has 14 amino acids. With 4 bases clipped from V and 2 bases from J, the junction kept 4 bases outside the gene matches. Germline V gene data show CDR1 as SQVTM and CDR2 as ANQGSEA. The CDR3 loop is CSVGLAGTTDTQYF. CDR3 coding DNA: TGCAGCGTTGGGCTAGCGGGGACCACAGATACGCAGTATTTT.

This clonotype appeared a few times. The chain links TRBV4-1 to TRBJ1-5, with no clear D. The CDR3 is made up of 16 amino acids. Germline CDR1 is MGHRA and CDR2 is YSYEKL. V lost 0 bases, J lost 0 bases, and 9 bases lay in between. CDR3 bases: TGCGCCAGCAGCCAAGAGGCAGCTACTAGCAATCAGCCCCAGCATTTT. This translates into CASSQEAATSNQPQHF.

This clonotype has ten or more counts. The chain links TRBV5-1 to TRBJ1-2; D gene uncertain. V lost 7 bases, J lost 7 bases, and 17 bases lay in between. Germline lookup yields CDR1 SGHRS and CDR2 YFSETQ. This CDR3 is 13 amino acids long. The CDR3 loop reads CASANPELGGYTF. CDR3 nucleotide sequence: TGCGCCAGCGCCAACCCTGAGTTGGGTGGCTACACCTTC.

The count of this clonotype is one. V is TRBV6-1 and J is TRBJ1-5; D is perhaps TRBD1 (6 bases). Looked up from germline, CDR1 is MNHNS and CDR2 is SASEGT. The CDR3 loop spans 13 amino acids. Between the trimmed V and J ends, which lost 7 bases and 4 bases, there was a span of 11 bases. The CDR3: CASTGGTNQPQHF. The CDR3 coding sequence is TGTGCCAGCACCGGGGGCACGAATCAGCCCCAGCATTTT.

This clonotype was found a few times. V usage is TRBV2 and J usage is TRBJ1-2, with 8 bases lining up with TRBD1. This CDR3 is built from 16 residues. Germline-derived CDR1 and CDR2 are SNHLY and FYNNEI. With 6 bases clipped from V and 2 bases from J, the junction kept 11 bases outside the gene matches. CDR3 in amino acids: CASSHSTGEENYGYTF. CDR3 coding DNA: TGTGCCAGCAGCCATTCGACAGGGGAGGAGAACTATGGCTACACCTTC.

The V gene is TRBV10-3, the J gene TRBJ2-1; TRBD2 matches 8 bases. Germline V CDR1 and CDR2: ENHRY, SYGVKD. V was pared by 8 bases and J by 5 bases, with 5 bases of the junction left unmatched. The length of the CDR3 is 13 residues. CDR3 in amino acids: CAIRGGPDNEQFF. The DNA for the CDR3 is TGTGCCATCCGGGGGGGGCCGGACAATGAGCAGTTCTTC.

As for this clonotype: A much larger clone lies a single base off, so this may be a read error. V and J are TRBV29-1 and TRBJ2-1; the match to TRBD1 covers 7 bases. Near its end, the DNA agrees better with TRBJ2-7, so the J call may be wrong. Per germline, CDR1 SQVTM and CDR2 ANQGSEA. This CDR3 is built from 14 residues. This CDR3 reads CSVGQGRSYNEQYF. The CDR3 DNA is TGCAGCGTTGGACAGGGAAGATCCTACAATGAGCAGTACTTC.

The V and J genes are TRBV6-6 and TRBJ1-4; no reliable D call. Germline lookup yields CDR1 MNHNY and CDR2 SVGAGI (reference sequence). CDR3 length: 14 residues. Deletions cut 4 bases from V and 12 bases from J, with 18 bases between. This CDR3 reads CASSLDLSQGELFF. In DNA form, the CDR3 reads TGTGCCAGCAGTTTGGACCTATCGCAAGGAGAACTGTTTTTT.

A few counts support this clonotype. The genes are TRBV6-2 or TRBV6-3 and TRBJ2-1, with no clear D. Per the germline V gene, CDR1 is MNHEY and CDR2 is SVGEGT. This CDR3 is built from 14 residues. Between the trimmed V and J ends, which lost 0 bases and 10 bases, there was a span of 13 bases. The CDR3 spells CASSYSAGSLEQFF. CDR3 nucleotides: TGTGCCAGCAGTTACTCGGCAGGCTCCCTCGAGCAGTTCTTC.